This T cell receptor (beta chain) was profiled in a study of regulatory T cells in long-lasting Graves disease. Background on the study: Patients with new Graves' disease had used antithyroid drugs below 3 months.

Overall study results and limits: Compared with new cases, persistent Graves' patients showed reduced TCR diversity.

With iRepertoire HTBI primers and Arm-PCR of CDR3 regions, TCR beta libraries were built. TCRdb independently ran MiXCR on the multiplex PCR reads; one entry per CDR3 protein. This sample has approximately 560,000 distinct CDR3 sequences, with roughly 16% found just once. V lost 2 bases to trimming and J lost 4 bases; unmatched junction nucleotides: 5. Germline V CDR1 and CDR2: KGHSH, LQKENI. The CDR3 loop spans 15 amino acids. The sample holds a few counts of this clonotype. The target antigen is unknown. The time point: newly diagnosed GD, antithyroid drugs for less than 3 months. After RNA was extracted from PBMCs, the TCR library was made from it. This sample also belongs to another study, concerning T cells in Graves' hyperthyroidism and ophthalmopathy. That work states: Graves' hyperthyroidism showing no ophthalmopathy progression within 18 months was considered stable. Patients with uncontrolled infections, other autoimmune diseases, pregnancy or lactation were excluded.

The input for sequencing was peripheral blood mononuclear cells (PBMCs), taken at new diagnosis, from a patient treated with antithyroid drugs. The V call is TRBV18, the J call TRBJ2-7, with 10 bases identical to TRBD2. The receptor was isolated from a man aged 18-30 years with Graves disease. The CDR3 DNA reads TGTGCCAGCTCACCAGGGACTAGCGTCCCTTACGAGCAGTACTTC. It translates to CASSPGTSVPYEQYF.